The rows below give T cell receptor beta chains drawn from one sample of a study of T cell responses to AZD1222 COVID-19 vaccine. Here immunoSEQ multiplex PCR was the method, and the copy in TCRdb shows in-frame clones only, minus some. The table lists fewer than 55,000 clones, 75% to 85% of them singletons, with around 52% in the top ten. The input for sequencing was peripheral blood, taken on day 0 of AZD1222 vaccination. These receptors all come from an adult in good health. Each CDR3 is given with its conserved first and last residue. The D gene is left open where the match is weak. Clone sizes are given selectively: once, few, many, or a class where the clone is expanded.

j_call d_call v_call clone_size cdr3_aa cdr3_nt
TRBJ2-5 TRBD2 TRBV25-1 . CASSESLAGTETQYF TGTGCCAGCAGTGAATCACTAGCGGGAACTGAGACCCAGTACTTC
TRBJ2-7 TRBD2 TRBV4-3 . CASSQGTSGGAYEQYF TGCGCCAGCAGCCAAGGGACAAGCGGGGGGGCCTACGAGCAGTACTTC
TRBJ2-1 TRBD2 TRBV11-3 . CASSLSLAGSSYNEQFF TGTGCCAGCAGCTTATCGCTAGCGGGGAGCTCCTACAATGAGCAGTTCTTC
TRBJ1-5 . TRBV5-3 . CASPAGGREPQHF TGTGCCAGCCCGGCAGGCGGTAGGGAGCCCCAGCATTTT
TRBJ2-5 . TRBV5-1 . CASSLGQQETQYF TGCGCCAGCAGCTTGGGACAGCAAGAGACCCAGTACTTC
TRBJ1-4 . TRBV2 . CASSEALPTTNEKLFF TGTGCCAGCAGTGAAGCGCTTCCGACCACTAATGAAAAACTGTTTTTT
TRBJ2-5 TRBD1 TRBV24-1 . CATSDSRAQGATGETQYF TGTGCCACCAGTGATTCCCGCGCTCAGGGGGCGACCGGAGAGACCCAGTACTTC
TRBJ1-6 TRBD1 TRBV7-9 few CASSPLPGQPSSYNSPLHF TGTGCCAGCAGCCCGCTGCCGGGACAGCCGAGCTCCTATAATTCACCCCTCCACTTT
TRBJ1-2 TRBD1 TRBV5-1 once CASSLGGQESYGYTF TGCGCCAGCAGCTTGGGGGGACAGGAAAGCTATGGCTACACCTTC
TRBJ2-1 TRBD2 TRBV6-6 . CATRGDYNEQFF TGTGCCACTCGGGGGGATTACAATGAGCAGTTCTTC
TRBJ2-1 TRBD1 TRBV9 . CASSTNRGDEQFF TGTGCCAGCAGCACGAACAGGGGCGATGAGCAGTTCTTC
TRBJ2-1 . TRBV6-2/TRBV6-3 . CASSYLRGSYNEQFF TGTGCCAGCAGTTACTTAAGGGGGTCCTACAATGAGCAGTTCTTC
TRBJ2-7 . TRBV6-5 . CASSSQGWDYEQYF TGTGCCAGCAGTTCGCAGGGGTGGGATTACGAGCAGTACTTC
TRBJ2-1 TRBD2 TRBV5-1 . CASSLEARGLSYNEQFF TGCGCCAGCAGCTTGGAGGCCCGGGGACTATCCTACAATGAGCAGTTCTTC
TRBJ2-7 . TRBV3-1/TRBV3-2 . CASSPLFLGEHSYEQYF TGTGCCAGCAGCCCCTTGTTCTTGGGGGAGCACTCCTACGAGCAGTACTTC
TRBJ1-6 . TRBV6-4 few CASSPQQGASSPLHF TGTGCCAGCAGTCCCCAACAGGGTGCTAGCTCACCCCTCCACTTT
TRBJ2-5 . TRBV5-1 . CASSPVGGPETQYF TGCGCCAGCAGCCCGGTAGGGGGTCCAGAGACCCAGTACTTC
TRBJ1-1 . TRBV5-1 . CASSSDPGSTEAFF TGCGCCAGCAGCTCCGACCCCGGGAGCACTGAAGCTTTCTTT
TRBJ1-5 TRBD1 TRBV10-3 . CAISESRQGLNQPQHF TGTGCCATCAGTGAATCGAGACAGGGCCTCAATCAGCCCCAGCATTTT
TRBJ1-4 TRBD1 TRBV19 once CASSTNRGRSEKLFF TGTGCCAGTAGTACGAACAGGGGGCGGAGTGAAAAACTGTTTTTT
TRBJ1-5 . TRBV6-5 . CASSWDRNQPQHF TGTGCCAGCAGTTGGGACCGCAATCAGCCCCAGCATTTT
TRBJ2-7 TRBD2 TRBV27 . CASSLSAGLAYEQYF TGTGCCAGCAGTTTATCTGCGGGACTAGCCTACGAGCAGTACTTC
TRBJ2-7 TRBD1 TRBV4-1 . CASSPGTAHYEQYF TGCGCCAGCAGCCCCGGGACAGCGCACTACGAGCAGTACTTC
TRBJ2-2 . TRBV6-2/TRBV6-3 . CASSYVGWITGELFF TGTGCCAGCAGTTACGTAGGGTGGATCACCGGGGAGCTGTTTTTT
TRBJ2-5 TRBD1 TRBV28 . CASKRTGGTKTQYF TGTGCCAGCAAGCGGACAGGGGGCACCAAGACCCAGTACTTC
TRBJ2-7 TRBD1 TRBV2 . CASRTSTGVHEQYF TGTGCCAGCAGGACCTCGACAGGGGTCCACGAGCAGTACTTC
TRBJ2-3 . TRBV7-9 few CASSFSGGLMGTDTQYF TGTGCCAGCAGCTTTTCCGGGGGGCTAATGGGGACAGATACGCAGTATTTT
TRBJ2-7 . TRBV5-1 . CASSPTDISYEQYF TGCGCCAGCAGCCCCACGGACATCTCCTACGAGCAGTACTTC
TRBJ2-7 TRBD1 TRBV3-1/TRBV3-2 . CASSLHLRDRGDEQYF TGTGCCAGCAGCCTCCACCTCCGGGACAGGGGCGACGAGCAGTACTTC
TRBJ2-5 TRBD2 TRBV5-4 . CASSGGTSGTEETQYF TGTGCCAGCAGCGGGGGGACTAGCGGGACAGAAGAGACCCAGTACTTC
TRBJ2-2 . TRBV6-7 . CASSAPLVGEDTGELFF TGTGCCAGCTCTGCCCCCCTGGTGGGGGAGGACACCGGGGAGCTGTTTTTT
TRBJ1-6 . TRBV27 . CASSLSTGRSNSPLHF TGTGCCAGCAGTTTATCGACGGGACGAAGCAATTCACCCCTCCACTTT
TRBJ1-3 . TRBV28 . CASTQGWKSGNTIYF TGTGCCAGCACCCAAGGGTGGAAATCCGGAAACACCATATATTTT
TRBJ2-7 . TRBV10-3 . CATAPASREGVYEQYF TGTGCCACCGCCCCGGCCTCTAGGGAAGGGGTCTACGAGCAGTACTTC
TRBJ2-1 TRBD2 TRBV12-5 . CASGGTGGFSNEQFF TGTGCTAGTGGGGGGACCGGGGGGTTTAGCAATGAGCAGTTCTTC
TRBJ2-7 TRBD2 TRBV19 . CASSWGLAGSTYEQYF TGTGCCAGTAGTTGGGGACTAGCGGGAAGCACCTACGAGCAGTACTTC
TRBJ1-3 . TRBV6-6 . CASSSVRHSGNTIYF TGTGCCAGCAGTTCCGTCCGGCACTCTGGAAACACCATATATTTT
TRBJ1-1 . TRBV6-5 . CASKNYGTQNTEAFF TGTGCCAGCAAAAATTATGGGACACAGAACACTGAAGCTTTCTTT
TRBJ2-3 . TRBV9 once CASSVDQGSTDTQYF TGTGCCAGCAGCGTAGACCAGGGAAGCACAGATACGCAGTATTTT
TRBJ2-7 . TRBV7-8 few CASSLGRAHEQYF TGTGCCAGCAGCCTAGGACGGGCTCACGAGCAGTACTTC
TRBJ1-2 . TRBV7-2 . CASSLPERNGYTF TGTGCCAGCAGCTTGCCAGAAAGGAATGGCTACACCTTC
TRBJ2-7 TRBD1 TRBV2 . CASSAGQGSYEQYF TGTGCCAGCAGTGCGGGACAGGGCTCCTACGAGCAGTACTTC
TRBJ1-2 . TRBV19 few CASSIIRRLANYGYTF TGTGCCAGTAGTATCATAAGACGGCTAGCTAACTATGGCTACACCTTC